The sequence of this T cell receptor beta chain was determined in a study of blood T cells in healthy people across ages. The table lists this clonotype with a few counts. With a J-beta primer mix and a sample-barcoded 5' primer, a second PCR ran about 7 to 12 cycles. TCRdb ran MiXCR on the 5' RACE reads and lists one entry per CDR3 protein. The data contain hundreds of thousands of distinct CDR3 sequences, approximately 52% of them singletons. With V trimmed by 6 bases and J by 1 base, 7 bases remained unmatched. This CDR3 has 17 residues. Germline V CDR1 and CDR2: KGHSH, LQKENI. V is TRBV18 and J is TRBJ2-1; 12 bases match TRBD2. The specimen sequenced was blood. The source is a woman aged 80 or older in good health. CDR3 DNA: TGTGCCAGCTCCCCCCGACTAGCGGGAGAGTCCTACAATGAGCAGTTCTTC. As protein: CASSPRLAGESYNEQFF.